The clone carrying this T cell receptor (beta chain) showed up many times. What it binds is unknown. The CDR3 is made up of 11 amino acids. V was clipped by 5 bases and J by 6 bases, with 5 bases between them. Germline-derived CDR1 and CDR2 are SEHNR and FQNEAQ (reference sequence). The data belong to a study of T-cell reconstitution after alpha-beta-depleted transplantation in children. Overall study results and limits: The high TCRbeta diversity at day 60 in some patients came from surviving recipient T cells and thymic progenitors. Where alpha-beta T cells came from about two months after transplant was reportedly several hundred expanded graft clones. Newly made T cells mostly supplied T-cell counts and diversity one year after transplant.

Unique molecular identifiers were incorporated during preparation of the TCRbeta library. TCRdb reprocessed the PCR reads via MiXCR and lists one record per CDR3 protein. The sample has approximately 98,000 distinct CDR3 sequences; 5.5% to 7% are singletons. The chain couples TRBV7-9 to TRBJ2-1; D uncertain. The receptor comes from a male patient between 2 and 10 years old who had a stem cell transplant for acute lymphoblastic leukemia, so the T cells may come from the graft donor. The sample here was PBMCs, mostly from graft donor cells, taken 360 days after TCRalphabeta/CD19-depleted stem cell transplant. CDR3 bases: TGTGCCAGCAGCCTCCCCAATGAGCAGTTCTTC. The encoded protein is CASSLPNEQFF.